The sequence of this T cell receptor beta chain was determined in a study of blood T cell repertoires in COVID-19. V lost 3 bases to trimming and J lost 1 base; unmatched junction nucleotides: 1. The CDR3 totals 14 residues. The germline CDR1 and CDR2 sequences are MNHEY and SMNVEV (reference sequence). Produced via immunoSEQ multiplex PCR; TCRdb's table is partial and in-frame only. There are roughly 240,000 clones in the sample; roughly 80% occur only once, and 3% to 4% lies in the top ten. The V and J genes are TRBV27 and TRBJ2-3; 7 bases are a match to TRBD2. Sequenced input: PBMCs or T cells enriched from blood (not recorded which). This TCR was sampled from a woman between 35 and 50 years old who had been exposed to COVID-19. The CDR3 DNA reads as TGTGCCAGCAGTTTCGCGGGGGGCACAGATACGCAGTATTTT. Its protein is CASSFAGGTDTQYF.